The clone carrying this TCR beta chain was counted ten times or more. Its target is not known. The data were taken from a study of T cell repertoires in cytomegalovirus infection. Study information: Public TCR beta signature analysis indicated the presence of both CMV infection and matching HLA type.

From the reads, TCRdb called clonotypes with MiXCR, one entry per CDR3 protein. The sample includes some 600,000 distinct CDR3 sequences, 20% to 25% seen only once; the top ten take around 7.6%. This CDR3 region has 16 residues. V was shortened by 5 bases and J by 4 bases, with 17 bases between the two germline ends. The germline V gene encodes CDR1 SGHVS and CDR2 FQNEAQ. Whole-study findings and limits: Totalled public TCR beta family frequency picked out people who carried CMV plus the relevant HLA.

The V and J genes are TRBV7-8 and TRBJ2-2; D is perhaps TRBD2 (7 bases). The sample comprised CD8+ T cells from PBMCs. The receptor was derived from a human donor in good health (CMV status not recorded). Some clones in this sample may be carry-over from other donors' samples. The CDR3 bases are TGTGCCAGCAGCCCAAGCGGGACACCCCGCACCGGGGAGCTGTTTTTT. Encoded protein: CASSPSGTPRTGELFF. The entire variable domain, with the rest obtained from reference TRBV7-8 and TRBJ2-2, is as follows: GAGVSQSPRYKVAKRGQDVALRCDPISGHVSLFWYQQALGQGPEFLTYFQNEAQLDKSGLPSDRFFAERPEGSVSTLKIQRTQQEDSAVYLCASSPSGTPRTGELFFGEGSRLTVL.